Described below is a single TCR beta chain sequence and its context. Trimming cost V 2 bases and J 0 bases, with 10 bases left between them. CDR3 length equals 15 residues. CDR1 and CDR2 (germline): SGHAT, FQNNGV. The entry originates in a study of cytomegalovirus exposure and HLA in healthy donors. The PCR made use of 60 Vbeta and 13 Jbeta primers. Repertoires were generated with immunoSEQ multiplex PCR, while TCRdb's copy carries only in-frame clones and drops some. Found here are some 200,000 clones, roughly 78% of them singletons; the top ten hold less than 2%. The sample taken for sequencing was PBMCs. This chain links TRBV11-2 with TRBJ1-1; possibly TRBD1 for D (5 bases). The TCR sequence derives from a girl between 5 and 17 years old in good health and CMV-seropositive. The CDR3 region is CASSLSGDLNTEAFF. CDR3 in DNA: TGTGCCAGCAGCTTAAGTGGGGACTTGAACACTGAAGCTTTCTTT.